The 5 T cell receptor beta chains listed next were all sequenced from one sample in a study of cytomegalovirus exposure and HLA in healthy donors. The PCR had 60 Vbeta and 13 Jbeta primers. TCRdb's copy holds only in-frame clones and misses some; the assay was immunoSEQ multiplex PCR. The sample holds 100,000 to 150,000 clones, more than 65% seen once. The sample comprised PBMCs. The receptors shown here come from a male donor in good health and CMV-seropositive.

Regarding this clone: Other DNA sequences in the sample encode the same CDR3. The chain couples TRBV28 to TRBJ1-1; TRBD1 aligns across 7 bases. The CDR3 totals 13 residues. With V trimmed by 5 bases and J by 6 bases, 6 bases remained unmatched. CDR1 is MDHEN, CDR2 SYDVKM, per germline. This CDR3 reads CASSLTGFAEAFF. For the CDR3, the DNA is TGTGCCAGCAGTCTGACAGGGTTCGCTGAAGCTTTCTTT.

V gene TRBV6-1 combines with J gene TRBJ1-1; no reliable D call. Per germline, CDR1 MNHNS and CDR2 SASEGT. The CDR3 length is 12 residues. V lost 8 bases to trimming and J lost 0 bases, with 7 bases between them. The CDR3: CASSGLNTEAFF. The CDR3 nucleotides read TGTGCCAGCTCGGGGTTGAACACTGAAGCTTTCTTT.

The chain links TRBV6-5 to TRBJ2-4; no clear D. The V end was cut by 3 bases, the J end by 9 bases, with 12 bases between. CDR3 size: 13 residues. Germline-derived CDR1 and CDR2 are MNHEY and SVGAGI. CDR3 loop: CASSYKVTGIQYF. In DNA form, the CDR3 reads TGTGCCAGCAGTTATAAGGTGACGGGCATTCAGTACTTC.

V is TRBV5-1 and J is TRBJ2-1; 8 bases match TRBD2. This CDR3 region has 16 residues. Germline V lookup: CDR1 SGHRS, CDR2 YFSETQ. Germline trimming cut 0 bases from V and 8 bases from J; bases unmatched to any gene: 10. The CDR3 region is CASSLAGTRSYDEQFF. As DNA, the CDR3 is TGCGCCAGCAGCTTGGCCGGGACTAGAAGTTACGATGAGCAGTTCTTC.

This chain links TRBV5-4 with TRBJ1-3; the D gene is possibly TRBD1 (5 bases). From germline, CDR1 is SGHNT and CDR2 YYREEE (reference sequence). The CDR3 spans 14 residues. V was pared by 7 bases and J by 4 bases, with 15 bases between. The CDR3 is CASARGGEGNTIYF. CDR3 sequence (DNA): TGTGCCAGCGCCCGGGGAGGGGAAGGAAACACCATATATTTT.